These T cell receptor beta chains were read from a single sample in a study of T cell responses to AZD1222 COVID-19 vaccine. Repertoires were generated with immunoSEQ multiplex PCR, while TCRdb's copy carries only in-frame clones and drops some. The repertoire holds approximately 150,000 clones, with 89% as singletons. The sequenced sample was peripheral blood, obtained on day 0 of AZD1222 vaccination. Source of these receptors: an adult in good health. Both conserved end residues are part of each CDR3. D genes are given only for firm matches. Expanded clones get a size class; other rows say once, few or many, or leave the size out.

v_gene	d_gene	abundance	j_gene	CDR3nt	CDR3aa
TRBV19	.	.	TRBJ1-6	TGTGCCAGTAGATACACAGGCGATTCACCCCTCCACTTT	CASRYTGDSPLHF
TRBV20-1	.	.	TRBJ1-2	TGCAGTGCCCATTCAGATTATGGCTACACCTTC	CSAHSDYGYTF
TRBV7-8	TRBD1	.	TRBJ1-1	TGTGCCAGCAGCCCTGAAGCCAGGGGGCCCACTGAAGCTTTCTTT	CASSPEARGPTEAFF
TRBV6-4	TRBD2	.	TRBJ2-2	TGTGCCAGCAGGCGACTAGCGGGGCAAACCGGGGAGCTGTTTTTT	CASRRLAGQTGELFF
TRBV27	.	.	TRBJ2-3	TGTGCCAGCAGCCTCCTAGGAACTAGCACAGATACGCAGTATTTT	CASSLLGTSTDTQYF
TRBV9	.	.	TRBJ2-2	TGTGCCAGCAGCGTAGAGGTGGTTCCGAACACCGGGGAGCTGTTTTTT	CASSVEVVPNTGELFF
TRBV4-2	.	.	TRBJ1-2	TGTGCCAGCAGCCAAGTACAGGGAATTAACTATGGCTACACCTTC	CASSQVQGINYGYTF
TRBV27	TRBD1	.	TRBJ1-6	TGTGCCAGCAGTCGGAGACAGGGGGCTGATTCACCCCTCCACTTT	CASSRRQGADSPLHF
TRBV30	TRBD1	.	TRBJ2-2	TGTGCCTGGAGGTCGGACAGGGTTAACACCGGGGAGCTGTTTTTT	CAWRSDRVNTGELFF
TRBV18	TRBD1	.	TRBJ1-5	TGTGCCAGCTCACGAAACCGGACAGGGGCTATAGGGGAGAGTCAGCCCCAGCATTTT	CASSRNRTGAIGESQPQHF
TRBV10-2	TRBD1	.	TRBJ1-2	TGCGCCAGTAGACAGGGAAGTGGGGCCTCTAATGGCTACACCTTC	CASRQGSGASNGYTF
TRBV20-1	TRBD2	.	TRBJ2-7	TGCACCGCGGGGGACTCGGGCGAGCAGTACTTC	CTAGDSGEQYF
TRBV13	TRBD1	.	TRBJ1-6	TGTGCCAGCAGCTACGGACAGGGCCATAATTCACCCCTCCACTTT	CASSYGQGHNSPLHF
TRBV9	.	.	TRBJ2-6	TGTGCCAGCAGCGTAGTACGCTCTCCTGGGGCCAACGTCCTGACTTTC	CASSVVRSPGANVLTF
TRBV4-1	.	.	TRBJ1-5	TGCGCCAGCAGCCAAATCCTCAGCCTCAATCAGCCCCAGCATTTT	CASSQILSLNQPQHF
TRBV2	.	.	TRBJ1-1	TGTGCCAGCAGTGAGACAGACTCCATGAACACTGAAGCTTTCTTT	CASSETDSMNTEAFF
TRBV4-2	TRBD2	once	TRBJ2-1	TGTGCCAGCAGCCGCTTTCCGGGACTAGCGGTTGCAGATGAGCAGTTCTTC	CASSRFPGLAVADEQFF
TRBV12-3/TRBV12-4	TRBD1	.	TRBJ2-7	TGTGCCAGCAGCCCGGGACAGAACTACGAGCAGTACTTC	CASSPGQNYEQYF
TRBV7-9	.	.	TRBJ1-2	TGTGCCAGCAGCTTACTCGACGAGAACTATGGCTACACCTTC	CASSLLDENYGYTF
TRBV6-5	TRBD1	.	TRBJ1-6	TGTGCCAGCAGTTTCCCTTACAGGGGGAGTCTCCTCCACTTT	CASSFPYRGSLLHF
TRBV7-2	TRBD2	.	TRBJ2-5	TGTGCCAGCAGCTTAGAACTAGCGGGAGGGGTTCAGTACTTC	CASSLELAGGVQYF
TRBV12-3/TRBV12-4	TRBD2	.	TRBJ2-1	TGTGCCAGCAGTCCCCTGCGGGGAGGGGAGCAGTTCTTC	CASSPLRGGEQFF
TRBV7-2	.	.	TRBJ1-5	TGTGCCAGCAGCCCCACACAGAACCCCGGGCCCCAGCATTTT	CASSPTQNPGPQHF
TRBV29-1	.	.	TRBJ1-5	TGCAGCGCCACGGGGGAGGGTTCAAGCAATCAGCCCCAGCATTTT	CSATGEGSSNQPQHF
TRBV5-4	.	.	TRBJ1-5	TGTGCCAGCAGACCGGACTTACAATCAGCCCAGCATTTT	CASRPDLQSAQHF
TRBV11-1	.	.	TRBJ1-1	TGTGCCAGCAGACCGCCGGTCACATTGAACACTGAAGCTTTCTTT	CASRPPVTLNTEAFF
TRBV6-2/TRBV6-3	.	.	TRBJ1-1	TGTGCCAGCAGTTACAACAGCCTGAACACTGAAGCTTTCTTT	CASSYNSLNTEAFF